This T cell receptor beta chain was identified during a study of T cell clones after liver transplantation. Whole-study context: Post-transplant blood was tracked for graft-donor-reactive T cell clones identified in a pre-transplant mixed lymphocyte reaction. Standard immunosuppression, with no induction, continued until 12-24 months after transplant.

The CDR3 covers 18 residues. From germline, CDR1 is KGHSH and CDR2 LQKENI. The V end was cut by 1 base, the J end by 1 base, with 14 bases between. Assay: immunoSEQ multiplex PCR; the TCRdb copy retains only in-frame clones and omits some. The sample yields about 71,000 clones, 80% seen once. For this clone: Its antigen is not known.

Study-wide results and limits: Compared with third party-reactive sequences, donor-reactive ones declined more, independent of withdrawal success. These preliminary findings come from unstandardized post-transplant sampling times.

The clonotype comes from a human patient who received a liver transplant. Some of the T cells may derive from the graft donor. Sample: CD4+ T cells from blood, taken 12 months after liver transplant. V and J are TRBV18 and TRBJ2-6, with a weak D call TRBD2 (5 bases). The CDR3 reads CASSPQVEGASGANVLTF. The CDR3 DNA is TGTGCCAGCTCACCACAGGTTGAGGGAGCTTCTGGGGCCAACGTCCTGACTTTC.